A selection of T cell receptor beta chains follows, all from one sample in a study of early T cells in non-severe SARS-CoV-2 infection. TCRdb re-called the 5' RACE reads with MiXCR, one entry per CDR3 protein. The repertoire holds tens of thousands of distinct CDR3 sequences, with 10% as singletons. Sequenced: whole blood. Receptor source: an adult who was a healthcare worker with PCR-confirmed SARS-CoV-2 infection or an uninfected control (not recorded which). The CDR3 runs from the conserved cysteine through the conserved F or W. The D gene is left open where the match is weak. Some rows have no size entry. The others give once, few or many, or a class for an expanded clone.

TRBD1 | TRBJ1-6 | many | TRBV11-2 | CASSSDRVGSPLHF | TGTGCCAGCAGCTCAGACAGGGTCGGTTCACCCCTCCACTTT
TRBD2 | TRBJ2-1 | once | TRBV6-5 | CASSYSSGNNEQFF | TGTGCCAGCAGTTACTCCAGCGGGAACAATGAGCAGTTCTTC
TRBD1 | TRBJ1-1 | many | TRBV5-1 | CASTPGQGAITRLNTEAFF | TGCGCCAGCACCCCGGGACAGGGGGCGATCACACGTTTGAACACTGAAGCTTTCTTT
TRBD1 | TRBJ2-1 | few | TRBV30 | CALSRTGAYNEQFF | TGTGCCTTGTCTAGGACAGGGGCCTACAATGAGCAGTTCTTC
NA | TRBJ1-5 | many | TRBV6-2/TRBV6-3 | CASSYRGNQPQHF | TGTGCCAGCAGCTACAGGGGCAATCAGCCCCAGCATTTT
TRBD1 | TRBJ1-4 | many | TRBV13 | CASTWTGNEKLFF | TGTGCCAGCACCTGGACAGGGAACGAAAAACTGTTTTTT
NA | TRBJ2-2 | NA | TRBV9 | CASSPGTFAAGELFF | TGTGCCAGCAGCCCTGGGACCTTCGCTGCCGGGGAGCTGTTTTTT
NA | TRBJ2-1 | NA | TRBV20-1 | CSAEARTYNEQFF | TGCAGTGCGGAGGCTCGGACGTACAATGAGCAGTTCTTC
NA | TRBJ1-1 | few | TRBV20-1 | CSARDLGQSNTEAFF | TGCAGTGCTAGAGATTTAGGACAGTCGAACACTGAAGCTTTCTTT
TRBD1 | TRBJ2-1 | many | TRBV20-1 | CSANPGQGDYNEQFF | TGCAGTGCTAACCCGGGACAGGGTGACTACAATGAGCAGTTCTTC
TRBD1 | TRBJ1-4 | many | TRBV30 | CAWTLGTGYEKLFF | TGTGCCTGGACTCTGGGGACAGGCTATGAAAAACTGTTTTTT
TRBD1 | TRBJ2-7 | many | TRBV5-1 | CASSPGQGAGEQYF | TGCGCCAGCAGCCCGGGACAGGGGGCAGGAGAGCAGTACTTC
TRBD2 | TRBJ2-3 | many | TRBV5-1 | CASSTTLAGAGGDTQYF | TGCGCCAGCAGCACCACCCTAGCGGGAGCCGGTGGAGATACGCAGTATTTT
TRBD2 | TRBJ2-3 | few | TRBV20-1 | CSAYLAGVTDTQYF | TGCAGTGCTTATCTAGCGGGAGTCACAGATACGCAGTATTTT
NA | TRBJ2-5 | few | TRBV29-1 | CSVGLVGETQYF | TGCAGCGTTGGGCTAGTTGGAGAGACCCAGTACTTC
TRBD1 | TRBJ1-6 | NA | TRBV11-2 | CASSLHQNLQGSSYNSPLHF | TGTGCCAGCAGCCTACATCAAAATCTACAGGGGAGCTCCTATAATTCACCCCTCCACTTT
NA | TRBJ2-5 | few | TRBV6-6 | CASSYSTEQETQYF | TGTGCCAGCAGTTACTCGACAGAGCAAGAGACCCAGTACTTC
NA | TRBJ1-1 | few | TRBV5-1 | CASSLAGREGTEAFF | TGCGCCAGCAGCTTGGCTGGCAGGGAGGGCACTGAAGCTTTCTTT
NA | TRBJ2-7 | many | TRBV29-1 | CSVGDTSYEQYF | TGCAGCGTCGGGGACACCTCCTACGAGCAGTACTTC
NA | TRBJ2-5 | few | TRBV3-1 | CASSQEVQTQYF | TGTGCCAGCAGCCAGGAAGTACAGACCCAGTACTTC
NA | TRBJ1-6 | few | TRBV21-1 | CASSPQRGGSPLHF | TGTGCCAGCAGCCCACAGCGCGGGGGCTCACCCCTCCACTTT
TRBD2 | TRBJ2-3 | few | TRBV9 | CASSLRLALGTDTQYF | TGTGCCAGCAGCCTTAGACTAGCGCTTGGGACAGATACGCAGTATTTT
TRBD1 | TRBJ1-1 | NA | TRBV28 | CASRGQGRMNTEAFF | TGTGCCAGCAGGGGACAGGGAAGGATGAACACTGAAGCTTTCTTT
TRBD2 | TRBJ2-1 | many | TRBV6-2/TRBV6-3 | CASSYQGTSGWNNEQFF | TGTGCCAGCAGTTACCAGGGGACTAGCGGGTGGAACAATGAGCAGTTCTTC
NA | TRBJ2-7 | medium-sized | TRBV5-1 | CASSLGPDDSYEQYF | TGCGCCAGCAGCTTGGGGCCAGATGATTCCTACGAGCAGTACTTC
NA | TRBJ2-7 | NA | TRBV29-1 | CSVEGQPPSYEQYF | TGCAGCGTTGAAGGGCAGCCGCCCTCCTACGAGCAGTACTTC
TRBD2 | TRBJ2-5 | NA | TRBV7-2 | CASSVRTSGETQYF | TGTGCCAGCAGCGTCCGGACTAGCGGAGAGACCCAGTACTTC
NA | TRBJ2-5 | many | TRBV20-1 | CSASPSGSWKETQYF | TGCAGTGCTAGTCCATCAGGGTCCTGGAAAGAGACCCAGTACTTC
NA | TRBJ2-3 | NA | TRBV29-1 | CSVEVDTQYF | TGCAGCGTTGAAGTAGATACGCAGTATTTT
TRBD2 | TRBJ2-1 | NA | TRBV5-4 | CASSMTSPNEQFF | TGTGCCAGCAGCATGACTAGCCCCAATGAGCAGTTCTTC
TRBD2 | TRBJ2-1 | many | TRBV27 | CASRLLGLGVDEQFF | TGTGCCAGCAGACTCTTGGGACTAGGAGTGGATGAGCAGTTCTTC
TRBD1 | TRBJ2-2 | many | TRBV7-2 | CASSPRTGNTGELFF | TGTGCCAGCAGCCCCCGGACAGGGAACACCGGGGAGCTGTTTTTT
NA | TRBJ2-2 | few | TRBV9 | CASSPRRLDTGELFF | TGTGCCAGCAGCCCCCGCAGGCTCGACACCGGGGAGCTGTTTTTT
TRBD2 | TRBJ2-2 | many | TRBV4-3 | CASSQGLAEGSGELFF | TGCGCCAGCAGCCAAGGACTAGCGGAGGGAAGCGGGGAGCTGTTTTTT
NA | TRBJ2-1 | NA | TRBV20-1 | CSASYPTNYNEQFF | TGCAGTGCTAGTTACCCCACTAACTACAATGAGCAGTTCTTC
NA | TRBJ1-1 | few | TRBV29-1 | CSVEVGQGAVSFF | NA
NA | TRBJ1-3 | few | TRBV29-1 | CSVEPRFSGNTIYF | TGCAGCGTTGAGCCCAGGTTCTCTGGAAACACCATATATTTT
TRBD1 | TRBJ2-5 | many | TRBV6-5 | CASSTTGGGETQYF | TGTGCCAGCAGCACCACAGGGGGCGGAGAGACCCAGTACTTC
NA | TRBJ2-7 | NA | TRBV6-5 | CASSLASSHSSSYEQYF | TGTGCCAGCAGTTTAGCCTCGTCCCATTCAAGCTCCTACGAGCAGTACTTC
NA | TRBJ2-3 | many | TRBV6-5 | CASSYAGTDTQYF | TGTGCCAGCAGTTACGCAGGCACAGATACGCAGTATTTT
NA | TRBJ2-5 | few | TRBV7-2 | CASSLGIGETQYF | TGTGCCAGCAGCTTAGGAATTGGAGAGACCCAGTACTTC
NA | TRBJ1-1 | few | TRBV5-4 | CASNAGRTLNTEAFF | TGTGCCAGCAACGCGGGGAGGACATTGAACACTGAAGCTTTCTTT
NA | TRBJ1-2 | few | TRBV5-1 | CASSLQGPDLHYGYTF | TGCGCCAGCAGCTTACAGGGCCCCGATCTCCACTATGGCTACACCTTC
NA | TRBJ2-3 | many | TRBV20-1 | CSARLGLIPYF | TGCAGTGCCCGACTGGGACTGATACCGTATTTT
NA | TRBJ2-3 | many | TRBV6-5 | CASSYGHSSGAGGTQYF | TGTGCCAGCAGTTACGGTCATTCCAGCGGGGCAGGGGGTACGCAGTATTTT
NA | TRBJ2-1 | once | TRBV20-1 | CSAREGLGGYEQFF | TGCAGTGCTAGAGAAGGCCTCGGGGGCTATGAGCAGTTCTTC
NA | TRBJ2-7 | NA | TRBV19 | CASSMAGTYEQYF | TGTGCCAGTAGTATGGCAGGGACTTACGAGCAGTACTTC
NA | TRBJ2-3 | many | TRBV25-1 | CASQGRVSSDTQYF | TGTGCCAGTCAGGGGCGTGTCTCCTCAGATACGCAGTATTTT
NA | TRBJ2-7 | NA | TRBV6-6 | CASSYFSGYEQYF | TGTGCCAGCAGTTACTTCTCCGGCTACGAGCAGTACTTC
NA | TRBJ2-1 | few | TRBV7-3 | CASSFGGGTSNEQFF | TGTGCCAGCAGCTTTGGCGGGGGCACGTCCAATGAGCAGTTCTTC
NA | TRBJ1-1 | many | TRBV25-1 | CASSDSVGGAFF | TGTGCCAGCAGTGACTCAGTAGGTGGGGCTTTCTTT
NA | TRBJ2-1 | many | TRBV7-2 | CASSLVGNEQFF | TGTGCCAGCAGCTTAGTGGGGAATGAGCAGTTCTTC
NA | TRBJ2-3 | NA | TRBV20-1 | CSARWGGVTDTQYF | TGCAGTGCTAGATGGGGCGGGGTGACAGATACGCAGTATTTT
NA | TRBJ1-5 | few | TRBV6-5 | CASRGQPYSNQPQHF | TGTGCCAGTCGTGGACAGCCTTATAGCAATCAGCCCCAGCATTTT
NA | TRBJ2-2 | few | TRBV10-2 | CASRTGTGELFF | TGCGCCAGCCGGACCGGAACCGGGGAGCTGTTTTTT